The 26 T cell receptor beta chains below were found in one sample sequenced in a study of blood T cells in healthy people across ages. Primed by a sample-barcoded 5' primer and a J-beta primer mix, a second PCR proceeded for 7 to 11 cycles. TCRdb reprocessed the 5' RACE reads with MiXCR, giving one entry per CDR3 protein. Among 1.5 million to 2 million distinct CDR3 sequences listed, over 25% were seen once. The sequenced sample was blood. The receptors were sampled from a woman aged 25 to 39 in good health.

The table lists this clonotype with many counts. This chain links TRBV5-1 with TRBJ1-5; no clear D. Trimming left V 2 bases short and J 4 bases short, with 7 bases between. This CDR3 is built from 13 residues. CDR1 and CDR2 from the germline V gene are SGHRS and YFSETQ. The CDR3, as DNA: TGCGCCAGCAGCTTTGCCGAGAATCAGCCCCAGCATTTT. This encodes CASSFAENQPQHF.

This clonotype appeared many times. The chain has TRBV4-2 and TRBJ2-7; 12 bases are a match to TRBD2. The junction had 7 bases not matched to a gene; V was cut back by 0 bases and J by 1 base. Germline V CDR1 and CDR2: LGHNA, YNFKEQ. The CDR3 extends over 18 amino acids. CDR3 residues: CASSQESTSGGPSYEQYF. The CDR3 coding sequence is TGTGCCAGCAGCCAAGAGAGTACTAGCGGGGGGCCGTCCTACGAGCAGTACTTC.

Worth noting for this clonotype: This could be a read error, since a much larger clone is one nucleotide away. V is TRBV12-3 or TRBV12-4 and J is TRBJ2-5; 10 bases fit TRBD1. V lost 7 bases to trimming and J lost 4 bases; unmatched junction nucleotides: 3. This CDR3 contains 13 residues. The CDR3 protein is CASIRQGAETQYF. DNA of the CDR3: TGTGCCAGCATTCGACAGGGGGCAGAGACCCAGTACTTC.

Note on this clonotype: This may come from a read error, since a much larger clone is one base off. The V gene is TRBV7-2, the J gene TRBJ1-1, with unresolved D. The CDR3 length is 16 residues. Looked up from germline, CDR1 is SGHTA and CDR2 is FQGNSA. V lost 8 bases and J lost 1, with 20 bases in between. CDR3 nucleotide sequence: TGTGCCAGCGGCTCCCTCGGGCGCATGCAGAACACTGAAGCTTTCTTT. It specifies CASGSLGRMQNTEAFF. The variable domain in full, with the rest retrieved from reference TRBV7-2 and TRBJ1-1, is GAGVSQSPSNKVTEKGKDVELRCDPISGHTALYWYRQSLGQGLEFLIYFQGNSAPDKSGLPSDRFSAERTGGSVSTLTIQRTQQEDSAVYLCASGSLGRMQNTEAFFGQGTRLTVV.

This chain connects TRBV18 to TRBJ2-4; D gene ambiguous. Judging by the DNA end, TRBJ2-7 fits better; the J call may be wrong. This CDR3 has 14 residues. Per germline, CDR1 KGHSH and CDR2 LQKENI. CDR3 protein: CASSPTRGFDEQYF. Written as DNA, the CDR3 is TGTGCCAGCTCACCAACCAGAGGCTTCGACGAGCAGTACTTC.

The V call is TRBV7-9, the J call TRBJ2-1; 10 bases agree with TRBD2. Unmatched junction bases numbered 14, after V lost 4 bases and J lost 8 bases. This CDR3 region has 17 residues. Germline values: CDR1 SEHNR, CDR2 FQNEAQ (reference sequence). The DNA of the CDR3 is TGTGCCAGCAGCTCCCGTAGCGGGGGGAAGATTATGGATGAGCAGTTCTTC. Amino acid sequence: CASSSRSGGKIMDEQFF.

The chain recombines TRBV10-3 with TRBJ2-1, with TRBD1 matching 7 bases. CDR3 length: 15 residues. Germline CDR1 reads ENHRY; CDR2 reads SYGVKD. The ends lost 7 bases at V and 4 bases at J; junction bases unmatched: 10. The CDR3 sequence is CAITTGQVGYNEQFF. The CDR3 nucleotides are TGTGCCATCACTACTGGACAGGTGGGATACAATGAGCAGTTCTTC.

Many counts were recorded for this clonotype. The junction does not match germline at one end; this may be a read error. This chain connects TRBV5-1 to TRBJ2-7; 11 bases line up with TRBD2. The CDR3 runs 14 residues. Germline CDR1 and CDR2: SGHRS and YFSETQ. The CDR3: CASSFTSGSYEQYF. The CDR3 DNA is TGTGCCAGCAGCTTTACTAGCGGGAGTTACGAGCAGTACTTC.

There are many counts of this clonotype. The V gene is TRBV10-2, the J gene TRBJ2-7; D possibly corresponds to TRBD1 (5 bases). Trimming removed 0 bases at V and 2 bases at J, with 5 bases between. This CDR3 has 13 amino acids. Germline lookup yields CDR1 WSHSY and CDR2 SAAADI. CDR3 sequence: CASSESDTYEQYF. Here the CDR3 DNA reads TGCGCCAGCAGTGAGTCGGACACCTACGAGCAGTACTTC.

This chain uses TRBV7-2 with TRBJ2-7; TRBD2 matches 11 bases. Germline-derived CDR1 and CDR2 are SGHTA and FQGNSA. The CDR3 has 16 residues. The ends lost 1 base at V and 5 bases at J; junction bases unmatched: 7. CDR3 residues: CASSLVAGGPIHEQYF. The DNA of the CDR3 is TGTGCCAGCAGCTTAGTAGCGGGAGGGCCAATACACGAGCAGTACTTC.

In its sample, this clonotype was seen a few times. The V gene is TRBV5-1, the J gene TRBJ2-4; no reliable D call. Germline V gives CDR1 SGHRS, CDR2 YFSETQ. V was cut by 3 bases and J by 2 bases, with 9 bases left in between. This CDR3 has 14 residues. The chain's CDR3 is CASSWDETKNIQYF. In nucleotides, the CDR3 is TGCGCCAGCAGCTGGGATGAGACCAAAAACATTCAGTACTTC.

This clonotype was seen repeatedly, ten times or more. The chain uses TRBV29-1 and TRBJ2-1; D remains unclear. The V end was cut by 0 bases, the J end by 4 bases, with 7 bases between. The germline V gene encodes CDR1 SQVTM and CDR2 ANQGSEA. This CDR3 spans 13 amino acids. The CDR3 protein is CSVEDGPYNEQFF. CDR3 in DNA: TGCAGCGTTGAAGACGGGCCGTACAATGAGCAGTTCTTC.

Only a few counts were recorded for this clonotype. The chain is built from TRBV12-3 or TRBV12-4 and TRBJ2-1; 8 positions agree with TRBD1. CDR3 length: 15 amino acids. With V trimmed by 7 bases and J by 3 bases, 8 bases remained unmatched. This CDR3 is CASKAGTGYYNEQFF. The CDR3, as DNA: TGTGCCAGCAAAGCCGGGACAGGCTACTACAATGAGCAGTTCTTC.

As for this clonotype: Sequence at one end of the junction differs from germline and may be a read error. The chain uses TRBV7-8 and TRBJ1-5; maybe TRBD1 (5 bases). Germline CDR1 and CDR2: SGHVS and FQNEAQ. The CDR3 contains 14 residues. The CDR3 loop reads CASSLGAKNQPRHF. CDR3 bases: TGTGCCAGCAGCCTAGGGGCTAAAAATCAGCCCCGGCATTTT.

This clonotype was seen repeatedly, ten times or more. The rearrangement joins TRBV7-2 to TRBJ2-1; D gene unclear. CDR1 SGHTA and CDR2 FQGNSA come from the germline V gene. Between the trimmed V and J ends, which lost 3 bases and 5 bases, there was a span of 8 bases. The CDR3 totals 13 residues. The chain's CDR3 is CASSFPNNNEQFF. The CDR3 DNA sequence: TGTGCCAGCAGCTTCCCGAATAACAATGAGCAGTTCTTC.

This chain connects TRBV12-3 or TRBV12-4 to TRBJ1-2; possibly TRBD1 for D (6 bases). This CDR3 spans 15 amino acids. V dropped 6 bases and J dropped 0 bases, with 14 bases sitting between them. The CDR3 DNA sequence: TGTGCCAGCAGGGGGGGACACCAAGCTAACTATGGCTACACCTTC. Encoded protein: CASRGGHQANYGYTF.

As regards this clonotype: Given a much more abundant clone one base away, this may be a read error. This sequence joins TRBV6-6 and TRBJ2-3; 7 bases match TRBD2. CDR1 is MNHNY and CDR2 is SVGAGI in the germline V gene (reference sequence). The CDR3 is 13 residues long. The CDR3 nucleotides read TGTGCCAGCAGCGGCGGGAGCGCAGATACGCGGTATTTT. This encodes CASSGGSADTRYF.

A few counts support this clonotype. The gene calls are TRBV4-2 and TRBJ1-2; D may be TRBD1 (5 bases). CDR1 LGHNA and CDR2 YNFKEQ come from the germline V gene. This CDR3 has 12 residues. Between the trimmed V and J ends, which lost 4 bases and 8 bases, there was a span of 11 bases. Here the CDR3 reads CASSRDEGGYTF. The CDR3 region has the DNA TGTGCCAGCAGCCGGGACGAGGGGGGCTACACCTTC.

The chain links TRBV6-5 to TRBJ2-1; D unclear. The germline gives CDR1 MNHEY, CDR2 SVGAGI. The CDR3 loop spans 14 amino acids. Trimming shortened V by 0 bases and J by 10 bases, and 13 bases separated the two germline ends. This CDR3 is CASSYSNGNGEQFF. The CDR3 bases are TGTGCCAGCAGTTACTCGAATGGGAATGGGGAGCAGTTCTTC.

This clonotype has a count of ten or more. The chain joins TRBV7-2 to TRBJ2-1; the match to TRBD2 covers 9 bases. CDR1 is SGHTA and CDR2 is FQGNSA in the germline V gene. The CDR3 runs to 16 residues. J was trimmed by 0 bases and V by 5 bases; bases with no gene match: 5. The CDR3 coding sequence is TGTGCCAGCAGCGCTCGGACTAGCGCCTCCTACAATGAGCAGTTCTTC. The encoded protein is CASSARTSASYNEQFF.

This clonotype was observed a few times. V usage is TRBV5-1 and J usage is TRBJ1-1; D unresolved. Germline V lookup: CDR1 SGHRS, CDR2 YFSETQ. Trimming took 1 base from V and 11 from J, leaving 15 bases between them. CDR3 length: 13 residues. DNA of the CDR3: TGCGCCAGCAGCTTGTCCGGTTTAAGTGAGGCTTTCTTT. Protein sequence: CASSLSGLSEAFF.

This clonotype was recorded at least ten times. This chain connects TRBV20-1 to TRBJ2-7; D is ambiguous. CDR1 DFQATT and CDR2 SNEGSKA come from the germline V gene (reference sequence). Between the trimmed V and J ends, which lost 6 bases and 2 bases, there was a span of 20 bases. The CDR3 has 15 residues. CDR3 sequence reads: CSATRILTDTYEQYF. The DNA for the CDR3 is TGCAGTGCCACTCGGATTCTGACGGATACCTACGAGCAGTACTTC.

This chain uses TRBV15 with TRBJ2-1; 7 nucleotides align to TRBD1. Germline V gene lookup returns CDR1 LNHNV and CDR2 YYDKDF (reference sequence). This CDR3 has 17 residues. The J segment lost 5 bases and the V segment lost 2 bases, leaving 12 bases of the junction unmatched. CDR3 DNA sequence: TGTGCCACCAGCAGAACCCAACAGGGGAGAGTGGACAATGAGCAGTTCTTC. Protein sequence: CATSRTQQGRVDNEQFF.

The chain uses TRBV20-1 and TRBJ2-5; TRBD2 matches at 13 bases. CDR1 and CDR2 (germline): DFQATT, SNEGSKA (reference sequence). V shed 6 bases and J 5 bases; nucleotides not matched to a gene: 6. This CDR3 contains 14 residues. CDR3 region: CSAPKTSGRETQYF. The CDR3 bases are TGCAGTGCCCCCAAGACTAGCGGGAGGGAGACCCAGTACTTC.

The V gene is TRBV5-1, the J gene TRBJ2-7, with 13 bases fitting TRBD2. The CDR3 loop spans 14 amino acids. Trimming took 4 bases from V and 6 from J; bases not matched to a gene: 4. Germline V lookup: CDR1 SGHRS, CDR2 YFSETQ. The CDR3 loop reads CASSQGLAGIEQYF. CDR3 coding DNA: TGCGCCAGCAGCCAGGGACTAGCGGGGATCGAGCAGTACTTC.

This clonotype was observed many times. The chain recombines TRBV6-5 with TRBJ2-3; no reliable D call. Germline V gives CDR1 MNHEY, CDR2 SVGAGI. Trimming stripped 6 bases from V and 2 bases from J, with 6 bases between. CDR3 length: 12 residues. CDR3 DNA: TGTGCCAGCAGCCGTAACACAGATACGCAGTATTTT. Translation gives CASSRNTDTQYF.